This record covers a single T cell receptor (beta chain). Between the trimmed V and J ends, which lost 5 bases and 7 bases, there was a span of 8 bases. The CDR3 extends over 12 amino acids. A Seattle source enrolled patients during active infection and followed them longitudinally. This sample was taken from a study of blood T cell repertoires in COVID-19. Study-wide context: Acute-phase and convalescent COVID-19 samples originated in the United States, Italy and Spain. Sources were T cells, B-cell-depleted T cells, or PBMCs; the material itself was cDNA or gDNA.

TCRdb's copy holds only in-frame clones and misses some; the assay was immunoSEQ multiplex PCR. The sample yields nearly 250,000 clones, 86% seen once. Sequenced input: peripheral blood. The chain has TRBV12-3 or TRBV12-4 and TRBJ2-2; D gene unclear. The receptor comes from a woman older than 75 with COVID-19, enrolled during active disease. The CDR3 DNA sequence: TGTGCCAGCAGTCTAACGCGCGGGGAGCTGTTTTTT. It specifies CASSLTRGELFF.